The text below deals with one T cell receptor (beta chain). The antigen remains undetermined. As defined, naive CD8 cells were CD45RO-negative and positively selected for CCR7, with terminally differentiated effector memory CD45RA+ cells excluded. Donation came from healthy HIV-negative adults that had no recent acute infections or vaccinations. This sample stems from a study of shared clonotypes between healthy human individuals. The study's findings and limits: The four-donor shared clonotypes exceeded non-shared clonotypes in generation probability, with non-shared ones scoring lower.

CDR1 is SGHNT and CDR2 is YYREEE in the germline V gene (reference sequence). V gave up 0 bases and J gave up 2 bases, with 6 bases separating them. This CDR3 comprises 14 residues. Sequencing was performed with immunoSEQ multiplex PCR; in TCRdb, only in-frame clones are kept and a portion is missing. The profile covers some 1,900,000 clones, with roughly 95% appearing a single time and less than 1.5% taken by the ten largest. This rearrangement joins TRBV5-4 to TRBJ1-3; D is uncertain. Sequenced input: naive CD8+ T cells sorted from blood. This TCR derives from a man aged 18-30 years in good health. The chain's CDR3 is CASSLGMAGNTIYF. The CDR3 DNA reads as TGTGCCAGCAGCTTGGGAATGGCTGGAAACACCATATATTTT.